Sequencing of this T cell receptor beta chain was carried out in a study of blood T cell repertoires in COVID-19. About the study: T cells, B-cell-depleted T cells, or PBMCs supplied cDNA or gDNA.

Measured with immunoSEQ multiplex PCR; TCRdb has only the in-frame clones, and not every one. Of hundreds of thousands of clones listed, over 75% were seen once; the top ten hold just under 3%. With V trimmed by 5 bases and J by 3 bases, 4 bases remained unmatched. Looked up from germline, CDR1 is SGHTA and CDR2 is FQGNSA. The CDR3 contains 15 residues. This clone was seen only once. Recruitment covered about two dozen US areas and drew participants whose ages spanned roughly 18 to 95 years. Participant-given clinical history determined each cohort assignment. Symptom resolution, clearance, or two negative PCRs marked the recovered donors of Cohort 3.

The TCR comes from a woman in her twenties or thirties who had recovered from COVID-19. V and J are TRBV7-2 and TRBJ2-7, with TRBD2 matching 13 bases. Sequenced material: PBMCs or T cells enriched from blood (not recorded which). DNA of the CDR3: TGTGCCAGCAGCCCTAGGACTAGCGGGAGCTACGAGCAGTACTTC. It yields the protein CASSPRTSGSYEQYF.